This note documents a single TCR beta chain sequence. Its target is not known. The CDR3 has 16 residues. The V and J ends lost 5 bases and 0 bases respectively, with 17 bases between them. The sample belongs to a study of post-analysis software for immune sequencing data. Points from the study as a whole: In patients, TRBV5-6, TRBV5-1 and TRBV20-1 belonged to roughly 5 TRBV segments found more frequently than in controls.

Prepared libraries of TCR beta cDNA carried unique molecular identifiers. Using its own MiXCR run on the PCR reads, TCRdb lists one record per CDR3 protein. The table includes roughly 410,000 distinct CDR3 sequences, roughly 36% detected once. This clonotype was sampled from a girl aged 5-17 years with multiple sclerosis. V is TRBV12-3 or TRBV12-4 and J is TRBJ2-7; no definite D call. Sequencing used blood. The CDR3 nucleotides are TGTGCCAGCAGTCCCCTTCTGGGATTAAGCTCCTACGAGCAGTACTTC. Translated: CASSPLLGLSSYEQYF.